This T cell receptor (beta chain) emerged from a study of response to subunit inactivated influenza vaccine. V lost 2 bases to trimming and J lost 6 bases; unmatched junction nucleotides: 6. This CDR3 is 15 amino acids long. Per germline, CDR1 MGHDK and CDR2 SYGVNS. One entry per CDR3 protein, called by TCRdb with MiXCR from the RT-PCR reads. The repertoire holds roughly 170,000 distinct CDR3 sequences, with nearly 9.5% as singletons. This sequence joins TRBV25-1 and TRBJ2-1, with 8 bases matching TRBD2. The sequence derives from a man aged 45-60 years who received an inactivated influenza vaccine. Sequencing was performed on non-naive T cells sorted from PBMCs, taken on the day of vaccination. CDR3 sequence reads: CASSEHGRAGNEQFF. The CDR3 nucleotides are TGTGCCAGCAGTGAACACGGGAGGGCTGGCAATGAGCAGTTCTTC.